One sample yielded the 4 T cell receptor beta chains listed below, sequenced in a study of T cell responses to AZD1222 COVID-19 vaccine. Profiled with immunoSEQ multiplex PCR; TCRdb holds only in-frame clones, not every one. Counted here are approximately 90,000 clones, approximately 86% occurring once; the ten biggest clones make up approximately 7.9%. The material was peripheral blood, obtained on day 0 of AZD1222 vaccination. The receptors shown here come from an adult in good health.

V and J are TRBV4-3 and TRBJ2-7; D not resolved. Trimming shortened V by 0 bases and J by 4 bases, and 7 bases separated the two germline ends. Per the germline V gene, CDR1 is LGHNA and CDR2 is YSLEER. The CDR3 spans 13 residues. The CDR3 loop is CASSQEEWYEQYF. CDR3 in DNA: TGCGCCAGCAGCCAAGAGGAGTGGTACGAGCAGTACTTC.

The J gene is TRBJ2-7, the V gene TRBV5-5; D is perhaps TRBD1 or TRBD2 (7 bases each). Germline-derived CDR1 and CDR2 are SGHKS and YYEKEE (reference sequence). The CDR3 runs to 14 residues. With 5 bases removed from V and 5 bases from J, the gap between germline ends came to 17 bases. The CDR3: CASRPTQGRDEQYF. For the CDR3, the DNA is TGTGCCAGCAGGCCCACACAGGGGAGGGACGAGCAGTACTTC.

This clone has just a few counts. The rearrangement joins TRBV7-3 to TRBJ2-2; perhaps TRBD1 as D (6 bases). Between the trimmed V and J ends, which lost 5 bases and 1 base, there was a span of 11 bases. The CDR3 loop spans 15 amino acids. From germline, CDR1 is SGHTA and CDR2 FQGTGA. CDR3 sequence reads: CASSPVGQNTGELFF. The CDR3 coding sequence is TGTGCCAGCAGCCCTGTGGGACAGAACACCGGGGAGCTGTTTTTT. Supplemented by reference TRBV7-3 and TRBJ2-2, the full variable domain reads GAGVSQTPSNKVTEKGKYVELRCDPISGHTALYWYRQSLGQGPEFLIYFQGTGAADDSGLPNDRFFAVRPEGSVSTLKIQRTERGDSAVYLCASSPVGQNTGELFFGEGSRLTVL.

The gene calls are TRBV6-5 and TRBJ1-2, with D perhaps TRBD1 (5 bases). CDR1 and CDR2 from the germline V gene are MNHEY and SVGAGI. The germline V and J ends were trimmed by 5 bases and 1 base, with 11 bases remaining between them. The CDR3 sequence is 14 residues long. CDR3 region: CASSPGGVNYGYTF. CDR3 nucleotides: TGTGCCAGCAGTCCCGGGGGGGTTAACTATGGCTACACCTTC.